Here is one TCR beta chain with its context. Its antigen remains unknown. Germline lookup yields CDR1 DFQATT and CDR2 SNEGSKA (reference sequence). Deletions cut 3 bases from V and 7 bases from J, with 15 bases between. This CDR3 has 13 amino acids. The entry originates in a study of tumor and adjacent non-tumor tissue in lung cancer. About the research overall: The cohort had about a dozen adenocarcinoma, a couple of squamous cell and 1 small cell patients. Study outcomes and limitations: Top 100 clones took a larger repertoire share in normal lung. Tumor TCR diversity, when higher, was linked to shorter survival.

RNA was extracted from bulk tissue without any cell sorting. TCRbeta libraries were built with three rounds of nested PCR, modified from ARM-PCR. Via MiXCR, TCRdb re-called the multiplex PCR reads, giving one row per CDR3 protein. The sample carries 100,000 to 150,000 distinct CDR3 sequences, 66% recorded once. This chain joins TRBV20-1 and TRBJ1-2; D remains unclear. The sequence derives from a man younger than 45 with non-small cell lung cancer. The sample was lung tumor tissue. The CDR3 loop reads CSASHSAPGGYTF. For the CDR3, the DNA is TGCAGTGCTAGTCACAGTGCGCCGGGTGGCTACACCTTC.